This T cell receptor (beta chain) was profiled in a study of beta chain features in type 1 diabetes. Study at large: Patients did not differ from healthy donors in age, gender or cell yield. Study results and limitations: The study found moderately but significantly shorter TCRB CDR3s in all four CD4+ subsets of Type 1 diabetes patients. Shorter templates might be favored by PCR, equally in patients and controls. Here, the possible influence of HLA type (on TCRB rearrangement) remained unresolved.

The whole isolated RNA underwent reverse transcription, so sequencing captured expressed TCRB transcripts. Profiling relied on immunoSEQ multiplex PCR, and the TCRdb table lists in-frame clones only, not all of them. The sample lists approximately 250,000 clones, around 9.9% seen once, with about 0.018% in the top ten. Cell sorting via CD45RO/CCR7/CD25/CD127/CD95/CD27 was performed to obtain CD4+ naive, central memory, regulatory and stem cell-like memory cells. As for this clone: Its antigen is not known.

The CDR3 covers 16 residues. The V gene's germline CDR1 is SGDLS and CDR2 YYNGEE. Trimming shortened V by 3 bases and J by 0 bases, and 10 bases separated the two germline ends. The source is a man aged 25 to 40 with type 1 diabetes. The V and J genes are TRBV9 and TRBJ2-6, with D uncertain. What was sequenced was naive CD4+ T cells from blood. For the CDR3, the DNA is TGTGCCAGCAGCGCTGGCGGCAGCTCTGGGGCCAACGTCCTGACTTTC. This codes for CASSAGGSSGANVLTF. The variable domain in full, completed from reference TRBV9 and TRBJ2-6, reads DSGVTQTPKHLITATGQRVTLRCSPRSGDLSVYWYQQSLDQGLQFLIQYYNGEERAKGNILERFSAQQFPDLHSELNLSSLELGDSALYFCASSAGGSSGANVLTFGAGSRLTVL.